This TCR beta chain came from a study of shared clonotypes between healthy human individuals. Profiling relied on immunoSEQ multiplex PCR, and the TCRdb table lists in-frame clones only, not all of them. Here the sample spans roughly 1,500,000 clones, 98% being singletons. The sample comprised naive CD4+ T cells sorted from blood. Described subset: CD45RA+ positively selected. The clonotype was recovered from a man aged 25-45 years in good health.

CDR3 loop: CASSPELSNQPQHF. CDR3 in DNA: TGTGCCAGCAGCCCCGAACTTAGCAATCAGCCCCAGCATTTT. The rearrangement uses TRBV7-9 and TRBJ1-5; no clear D. The V end was cut by 5 bases, the J end by 0 bases, with 8 bases between. The CDR3 is 14 amino acids. Germline CDR1 and CDR2: SEHNR and FQNEAQ (reference sequence).